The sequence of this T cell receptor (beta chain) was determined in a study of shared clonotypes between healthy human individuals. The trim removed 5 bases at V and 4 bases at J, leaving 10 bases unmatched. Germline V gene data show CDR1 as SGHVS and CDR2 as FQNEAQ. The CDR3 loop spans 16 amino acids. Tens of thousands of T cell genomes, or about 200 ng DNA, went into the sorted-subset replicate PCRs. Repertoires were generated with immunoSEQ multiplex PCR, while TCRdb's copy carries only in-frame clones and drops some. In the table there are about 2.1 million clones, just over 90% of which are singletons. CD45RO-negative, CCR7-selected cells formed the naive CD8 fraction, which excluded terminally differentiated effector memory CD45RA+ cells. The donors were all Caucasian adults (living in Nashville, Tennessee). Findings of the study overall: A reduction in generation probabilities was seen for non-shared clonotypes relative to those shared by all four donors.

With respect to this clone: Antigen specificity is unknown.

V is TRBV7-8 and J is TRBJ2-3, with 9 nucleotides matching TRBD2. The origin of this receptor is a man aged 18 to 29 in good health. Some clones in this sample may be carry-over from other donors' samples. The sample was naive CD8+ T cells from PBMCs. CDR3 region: CASSEGLAYQADTQYF. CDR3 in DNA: TGTGCCAGCAGCGAAGGACTAGCGTACCAGGCAGATACGCAGTATTTT. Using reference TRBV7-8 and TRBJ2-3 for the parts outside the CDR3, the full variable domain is GAGVSQSPRYKVAKRGQDVALRCDPISGHVSLFWYQQALGQGPEFLTYFQNEAQLDKSGLPSDRFFAERPEGSVSTLKIQRTQQEDSAVYLCASSEGLAYQADTQYFGPGTRLTVL.